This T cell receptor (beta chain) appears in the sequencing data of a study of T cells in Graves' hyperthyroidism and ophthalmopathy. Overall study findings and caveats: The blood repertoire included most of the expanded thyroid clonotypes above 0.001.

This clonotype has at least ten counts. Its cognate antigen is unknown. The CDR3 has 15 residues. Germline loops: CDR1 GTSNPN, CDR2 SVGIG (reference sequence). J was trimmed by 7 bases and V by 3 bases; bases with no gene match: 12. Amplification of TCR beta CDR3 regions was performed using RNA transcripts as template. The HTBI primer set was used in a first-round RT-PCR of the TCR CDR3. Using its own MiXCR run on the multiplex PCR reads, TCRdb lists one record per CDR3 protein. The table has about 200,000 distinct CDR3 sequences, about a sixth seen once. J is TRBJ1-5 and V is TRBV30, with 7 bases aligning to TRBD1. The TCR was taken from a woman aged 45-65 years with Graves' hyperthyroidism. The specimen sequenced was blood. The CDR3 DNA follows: TGTGCCTGGAGCGTCACAGGGGTTTTTGGCCAGCCCCAGCATTTT. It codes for CAWSVTGVFGQPQHF.